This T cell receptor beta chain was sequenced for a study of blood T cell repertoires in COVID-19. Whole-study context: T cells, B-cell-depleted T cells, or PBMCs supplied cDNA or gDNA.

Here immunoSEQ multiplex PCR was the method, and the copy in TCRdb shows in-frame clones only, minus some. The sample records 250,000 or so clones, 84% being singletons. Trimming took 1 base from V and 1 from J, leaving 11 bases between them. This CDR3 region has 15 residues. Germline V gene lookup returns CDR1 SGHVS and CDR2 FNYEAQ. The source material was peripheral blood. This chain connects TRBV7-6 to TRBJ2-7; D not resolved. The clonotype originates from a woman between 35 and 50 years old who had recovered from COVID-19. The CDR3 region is CASSLEAQASYEQYF. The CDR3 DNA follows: TGTGCCAGCAGCTTAGAGGCCCAGGCTTCCTACGAGCAGTACTTC.